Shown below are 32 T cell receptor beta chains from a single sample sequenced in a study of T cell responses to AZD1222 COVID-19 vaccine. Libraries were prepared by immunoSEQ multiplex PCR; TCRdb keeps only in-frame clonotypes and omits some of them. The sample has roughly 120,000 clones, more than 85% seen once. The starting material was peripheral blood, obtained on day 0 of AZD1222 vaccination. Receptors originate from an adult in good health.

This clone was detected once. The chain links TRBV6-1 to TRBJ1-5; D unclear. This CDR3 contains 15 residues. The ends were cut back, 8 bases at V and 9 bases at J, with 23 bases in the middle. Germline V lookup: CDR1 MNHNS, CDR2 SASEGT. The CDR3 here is CASAEGAEGYRPQHF. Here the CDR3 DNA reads TGTGCCAGCGCGGAAGGAGCAGAGGGATACCGGCCCCAGCATTTT.

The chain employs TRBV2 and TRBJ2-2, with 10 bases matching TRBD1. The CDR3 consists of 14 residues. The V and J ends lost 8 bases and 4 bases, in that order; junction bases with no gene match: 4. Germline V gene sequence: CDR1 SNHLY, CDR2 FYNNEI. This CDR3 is CASGTGVGTGELFF. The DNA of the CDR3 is TGTGCCAGCGGGACAGGGGTCGGCACCGGGGAGCTGTTTTTT. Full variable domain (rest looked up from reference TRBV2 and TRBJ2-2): EPEVTQTPSHQVTQMGQEVILRCVPISNHLYFYWYRQILGQKVEFLVSFYNNEISEKSEIFDDQFSVERPDGSNFTLKIRSTKLEDSAMYFCASGTGVGTGELFFGEGSRLTVL.

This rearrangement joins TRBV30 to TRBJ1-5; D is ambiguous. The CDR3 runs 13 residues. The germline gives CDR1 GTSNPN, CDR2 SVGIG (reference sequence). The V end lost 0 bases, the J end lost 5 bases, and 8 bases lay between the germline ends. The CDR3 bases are TGTGCCTGGAGTGTACGGAGGGATCAGCCCCAGCATTTT. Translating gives CAWSVRRDQPQHF.

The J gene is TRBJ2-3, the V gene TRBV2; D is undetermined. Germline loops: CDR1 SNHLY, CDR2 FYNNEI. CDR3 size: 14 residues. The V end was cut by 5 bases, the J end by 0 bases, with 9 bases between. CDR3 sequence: CASSISKSTDTQYF. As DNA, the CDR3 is TGTGCCAGCAGTATCAGCAAAAGCACAGATACGCAGTATTTT. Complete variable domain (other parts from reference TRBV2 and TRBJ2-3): EPEVTQTPSHQVTQMGQEVILRCVPISNHLYFYWYRQILGQKVEFLVSFYNNEISEKSEIFDDQFSVERPDGSNFTLKIRSTKLEDSAMYFCASSISKSTDTQYFGPGTRLTVL.

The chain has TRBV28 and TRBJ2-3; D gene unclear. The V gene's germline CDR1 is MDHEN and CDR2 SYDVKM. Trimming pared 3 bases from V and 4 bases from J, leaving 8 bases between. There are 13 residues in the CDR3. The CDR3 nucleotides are TGTGCCAGCAGTTTTTTTACCGCAGATACGCAGTATTTT. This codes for CASSFFTADTQYF.

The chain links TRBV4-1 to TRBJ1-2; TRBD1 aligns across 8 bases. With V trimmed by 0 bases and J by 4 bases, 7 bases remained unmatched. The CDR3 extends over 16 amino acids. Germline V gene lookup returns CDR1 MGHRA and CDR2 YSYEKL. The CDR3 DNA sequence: TGCGCCAGCAGCCAAGAGCGCCAGGGGGCAACCTATGGCTACACCTTC. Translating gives CASSQERQGATYGYTF.

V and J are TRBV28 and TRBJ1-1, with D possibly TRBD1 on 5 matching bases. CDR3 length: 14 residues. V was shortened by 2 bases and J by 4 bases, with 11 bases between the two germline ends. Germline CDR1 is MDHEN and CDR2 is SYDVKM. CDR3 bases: TGTGCCAGCAGTTTAGGTGGGACGGGCACTGAAGCTTTCTTT. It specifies CASSLGGTGTEAFF.

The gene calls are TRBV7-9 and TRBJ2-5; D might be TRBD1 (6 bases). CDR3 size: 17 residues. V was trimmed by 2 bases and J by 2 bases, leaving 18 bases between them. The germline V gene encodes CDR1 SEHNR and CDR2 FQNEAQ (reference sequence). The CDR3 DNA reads TGTGCCAGCAGCTTATTAAGGACGGGACAATTACAAGAGACCCAGTACTTC. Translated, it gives CASSLLRTGQLQETQYF. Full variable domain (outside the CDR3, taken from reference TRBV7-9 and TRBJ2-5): DTGVSQNPRHKITKRGQNVTFRCDPISEHNRLYWYRQTLGQGPEFLTYFQNEAQLEKSRLLSDRFSAERPKGSFSTLEIQRTEQGDSAMYLCASSLLRTGQLQETQYFGPGTRLLVL.

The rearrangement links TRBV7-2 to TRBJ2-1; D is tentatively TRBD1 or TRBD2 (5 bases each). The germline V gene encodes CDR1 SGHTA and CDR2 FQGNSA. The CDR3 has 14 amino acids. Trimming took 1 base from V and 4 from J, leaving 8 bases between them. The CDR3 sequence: CASSLGDRYNEQFF. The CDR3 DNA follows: TGTGCCAGCAGCTTAGGGGACCGATACAATGAGCAGTTCTTC.

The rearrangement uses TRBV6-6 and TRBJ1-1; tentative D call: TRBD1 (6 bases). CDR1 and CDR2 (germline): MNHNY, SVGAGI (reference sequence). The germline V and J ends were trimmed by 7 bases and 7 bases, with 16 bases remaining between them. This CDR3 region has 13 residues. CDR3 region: CASISSTGHEAFF. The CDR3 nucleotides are TGTGCCAGCATTTCGTCGACAGGACATGAAGCTTTCTTT.

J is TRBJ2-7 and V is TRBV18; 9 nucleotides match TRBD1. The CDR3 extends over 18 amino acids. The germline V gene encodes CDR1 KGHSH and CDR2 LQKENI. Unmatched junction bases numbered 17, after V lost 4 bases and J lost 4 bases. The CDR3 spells CASSQNWMGQGSQYEQYF. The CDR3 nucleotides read TGTGCCAGCTCACAAAACTGGATGGGACAGGGTTCTCAGTACGAGCAGTACTTC.

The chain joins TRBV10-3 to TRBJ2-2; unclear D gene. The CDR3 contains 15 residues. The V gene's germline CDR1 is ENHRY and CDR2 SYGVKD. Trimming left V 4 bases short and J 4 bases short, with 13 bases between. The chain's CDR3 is CAISASPVGTGELFF. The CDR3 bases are TGTGCCATCAGTGCTTCTCCCGTAGGCACCGGGGAGCTGTTTTTT.

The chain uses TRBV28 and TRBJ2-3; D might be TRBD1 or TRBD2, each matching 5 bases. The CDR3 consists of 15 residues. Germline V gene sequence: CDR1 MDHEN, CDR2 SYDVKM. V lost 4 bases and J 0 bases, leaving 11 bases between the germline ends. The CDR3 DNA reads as TGTGCCAGCAGTTCCTACCGGGACAGCACAGATACGCAGTATTTT. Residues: CASSSYRDSTDTQYF.

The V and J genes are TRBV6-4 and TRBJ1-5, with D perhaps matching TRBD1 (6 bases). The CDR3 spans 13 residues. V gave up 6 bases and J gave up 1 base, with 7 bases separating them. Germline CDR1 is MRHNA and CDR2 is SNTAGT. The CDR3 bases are TGTGCCAGCAGCCAGGGGAGCAATCAGCCCCAGCATTTT. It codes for CASSQGSNQPQHF.

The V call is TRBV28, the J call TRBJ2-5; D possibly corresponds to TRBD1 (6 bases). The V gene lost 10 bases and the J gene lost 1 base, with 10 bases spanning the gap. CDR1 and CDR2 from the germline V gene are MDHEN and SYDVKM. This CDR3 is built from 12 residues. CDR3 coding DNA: TGTGCCACCAAACAGGGCCAAGAGACCCAGTACTTC. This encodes CATKQGQETQYF.

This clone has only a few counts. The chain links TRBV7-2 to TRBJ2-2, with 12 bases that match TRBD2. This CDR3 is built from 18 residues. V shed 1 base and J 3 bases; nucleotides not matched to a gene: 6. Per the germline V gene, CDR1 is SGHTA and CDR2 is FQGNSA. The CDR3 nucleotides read TGTGCCAGCAGCTTAGTAGCTCTAGCGGGGGGGTACACCGGGGAGCTGTTTTTT. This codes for CASSLVALAGGYTGELFF.

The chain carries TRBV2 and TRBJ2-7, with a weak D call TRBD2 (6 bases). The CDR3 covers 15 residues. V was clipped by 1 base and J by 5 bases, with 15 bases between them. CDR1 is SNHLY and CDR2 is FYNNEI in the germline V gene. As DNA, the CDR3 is TGTGCCAGCAGTGAAGACCCGGCGGGACCCAACGAGCAGTACTTC. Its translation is CASSEDPAGPNEQYF.

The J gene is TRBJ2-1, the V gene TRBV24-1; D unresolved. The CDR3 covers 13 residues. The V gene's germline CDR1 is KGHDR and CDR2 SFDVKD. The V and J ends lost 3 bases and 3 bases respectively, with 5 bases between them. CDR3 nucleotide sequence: TGTGCCACCAGTGATGCGAACTACAATGAGCAGTTCTTC. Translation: CATSDANYNEQFF.

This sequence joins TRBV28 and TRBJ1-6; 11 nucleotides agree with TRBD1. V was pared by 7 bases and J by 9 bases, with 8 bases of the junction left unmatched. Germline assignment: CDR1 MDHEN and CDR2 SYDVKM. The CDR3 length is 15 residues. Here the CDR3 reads CASNFPGTGGSPLHF. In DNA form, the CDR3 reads TGTGCCAGCAACTTCCCGGGGACAGGGGGTTCACCCCTCCACTTT.

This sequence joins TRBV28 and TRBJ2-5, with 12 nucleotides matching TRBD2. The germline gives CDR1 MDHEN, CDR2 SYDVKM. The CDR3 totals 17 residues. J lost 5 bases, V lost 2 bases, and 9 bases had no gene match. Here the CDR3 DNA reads TGTGCCAGCAGTTTAATTCGTAGACTAGCGGGGGACGAGACCCAGTACTTC. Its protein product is CASSLIRRLAGDETQYF.

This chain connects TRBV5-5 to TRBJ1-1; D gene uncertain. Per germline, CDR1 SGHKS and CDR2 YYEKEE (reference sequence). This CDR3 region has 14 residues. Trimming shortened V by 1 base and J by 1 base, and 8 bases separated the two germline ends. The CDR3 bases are TGTGCCAGCAGCTTGTGGGGAGAGAACACTGAAGCTTTCTTT. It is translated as CASSLWGENTEAFF.

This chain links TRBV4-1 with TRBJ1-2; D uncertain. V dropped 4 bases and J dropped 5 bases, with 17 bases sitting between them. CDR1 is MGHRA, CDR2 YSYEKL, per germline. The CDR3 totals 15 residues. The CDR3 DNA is TGCGCCAGCAGCCGGTCAAGGGAGGGTTGGTATGGCTACACCTTC. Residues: CASSRSREGWYGYTF.

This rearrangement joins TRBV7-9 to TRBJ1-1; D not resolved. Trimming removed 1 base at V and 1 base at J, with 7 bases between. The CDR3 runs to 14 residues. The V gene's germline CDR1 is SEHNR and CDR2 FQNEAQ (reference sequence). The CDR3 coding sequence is TGTGCCAGCAGCTTAGAAGCGGGGAACACTGAAGCTTTCTTT. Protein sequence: CASSLEAGNTEAFF.

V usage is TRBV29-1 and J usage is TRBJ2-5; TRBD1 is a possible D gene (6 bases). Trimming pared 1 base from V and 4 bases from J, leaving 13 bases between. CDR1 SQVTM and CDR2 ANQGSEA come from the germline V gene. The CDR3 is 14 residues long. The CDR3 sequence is CSVEGGRGGETQYF. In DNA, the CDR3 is TGCAGCGTTGAAGGGGGCAGAGGGGGAGAGACCCAGTACTTC. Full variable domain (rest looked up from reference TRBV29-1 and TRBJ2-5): SAVISQKPSRDICQRGTSLTIQCQVDSQVTMMFWYRQQPGQSLTLIATANQGSEATYESGFVIDKFPISRPNLTFSTLTVSNMSPEDSSIYLCSVEGGRGGETQYFGPGTRLLVL.

The CDR3 DNA follows: TGTGCCAGCAGCCCTGGGACAGGTCCTGGAGAGCAGTACTTC. Its translation is CASSPGTGPGEQYF. The V gene is TRBV7-3, the J gene TRBJ2-7; TRBD1 agrees at 8 bases. The junction had 10 bases not matched to a gene; V was cut back by 5 bases and J by 7 bases. The germline gives CDR1 SGHTA, CDR2 FQGTGA. This CDR3 contains 14 residues. Drawing the rest from reference TRBV7-3 and TRBJ2-7, the complete variable domain is GAGVSQTPSNKVTEKGKYVELRCDPISGHTALYWYRQSLGQGPEFLIYFQGTGAADDSGLPNDRFFAVRPEGSVSTLKIQRTERGDSAVYLCASSPGTGPGEQYFGPGTRLTVT.

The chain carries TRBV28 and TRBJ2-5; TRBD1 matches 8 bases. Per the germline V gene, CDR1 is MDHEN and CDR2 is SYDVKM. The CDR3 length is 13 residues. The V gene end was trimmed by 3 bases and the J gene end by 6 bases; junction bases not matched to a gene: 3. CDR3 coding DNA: TGTGCCAGCAGTTTCCGGGACAGGAAGACCCAGTACTTC. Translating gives CASSFRDRKTQYF.

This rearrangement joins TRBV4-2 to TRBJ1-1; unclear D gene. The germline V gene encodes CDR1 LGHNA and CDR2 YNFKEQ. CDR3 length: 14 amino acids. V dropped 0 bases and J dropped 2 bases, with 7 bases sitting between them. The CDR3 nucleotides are TGTGCCAGCAGCCAAGACAGCACTAACACTGAAGCTTTCTTT. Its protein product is CASSQDSTNTEAFF.

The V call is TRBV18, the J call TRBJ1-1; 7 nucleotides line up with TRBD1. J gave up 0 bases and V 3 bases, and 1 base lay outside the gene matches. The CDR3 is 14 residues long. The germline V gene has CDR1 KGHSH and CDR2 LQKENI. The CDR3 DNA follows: TGTGCCAGCTCACCGGGACAGATGAACACTGAAGCTTTCTTT. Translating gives CASSPGQMNTEAFF.

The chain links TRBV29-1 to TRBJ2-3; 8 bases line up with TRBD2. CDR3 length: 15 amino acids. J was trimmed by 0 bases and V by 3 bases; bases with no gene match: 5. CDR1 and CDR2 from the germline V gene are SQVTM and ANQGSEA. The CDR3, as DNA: TGCAGCGTTGAGAGGGCTAGCGGGAGCACAGATACGCAGTATTTT. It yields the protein CSVERASGSTDTQYF.

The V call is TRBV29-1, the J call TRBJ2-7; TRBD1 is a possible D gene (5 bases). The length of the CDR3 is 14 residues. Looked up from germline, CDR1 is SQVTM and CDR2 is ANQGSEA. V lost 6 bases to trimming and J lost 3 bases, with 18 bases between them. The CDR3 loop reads CSVKPQGSGYEQYF. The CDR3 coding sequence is TGCAGCGTGAAGCCGCAGGGTAGTGGCTACGAGCAGTACTTC.

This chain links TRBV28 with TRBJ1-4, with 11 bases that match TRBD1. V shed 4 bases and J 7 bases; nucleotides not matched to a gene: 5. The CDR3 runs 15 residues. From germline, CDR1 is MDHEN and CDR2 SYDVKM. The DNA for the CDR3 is TGTGCCAGCAGTTCAGGCGGGACAGGGGGTGAAAAACTGTTTTTT. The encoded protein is CASSSGGTGGEKLFF.

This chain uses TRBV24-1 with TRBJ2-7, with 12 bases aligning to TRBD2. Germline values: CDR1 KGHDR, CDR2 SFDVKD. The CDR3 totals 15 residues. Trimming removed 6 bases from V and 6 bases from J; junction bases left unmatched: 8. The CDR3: CATSPTSGSQGEQYF. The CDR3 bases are TGTGCCACCAGTCCGACTAGCGGGAGTCAGGGCGAGCAGTACTTC.